This T cell receptor beta chain was captured in a study of spatial heterogeneity in lung cancer. Study in general: Within raw reads, each unique TCR and UMI combination appeared on average more than ten times. Study observations and caveats: Tracking of tumor mutation counts was seen in expanded intratumoral alpha and beta TCR counts.

Of note for this clonotype: The antigen is undetermined. For a library built for alpha chains, this beta chain is a stray read; little rests on its size.

Via MiXCR, TCRdb re-called the 5' RACE reads, giving one row per CDR3 protein. Found here are 4,500 to 6,500 distinct CDR3 sequences, under 5% of them singletons; the top ten hold around 25%. The time point here: sample taken at primary tumor resection. Without sorting, whole RNA was sequenced from tumor, nontumor lung or frozen PBMC. The sample in question was lung tumor tissue, obtained at surgery. This TCR derives from a male donor with early-stage non-small cell lung cancer.

The DNA of the CDR3 is TGCGCCAGCAGCCAAGATCCGGATTACCAAGAGACCCAGTACTTC. This translates into CASSQDPDYQETQYF. The chain joins TRBV4-1 to TRBJ2-5; D is unresolved. CDR3 size: 15 residues. CDR1 and CDR2 from the germline V gene are MGHRA and YSYEKL. V was pared by 0 bases and J by 0 bases, with 8 bases between.